This is a list of T cell receptor beta chains from one sample in a study of T-cell reconstitution after alpha-beta-depleted transplantation in children. TCRdb passed the PCR reads through MiXCR, listing each CDR3 protein once. Among 300,000 to 350,000 distinct CDR3 sequences listed, around 25% were seen once. The specimen was PBMCs, mostly from graft donor cells, collected 180 days after TCRalphabeta/CD19-depleted stem cell transplant. These receptors were taken from a male patient between 5 and 17 years old who had a stem cell transplant for acute lymphoblastic leukemia, so the T cells may come from the graft donor. The CDR3 runs from the conserved cysteine through the conserved F or W. A D gene is named only where the DNA matches it firmly. Where a row states a size, it is once, few, many or the class of an expanded clone; other rows omit it.

CDR3aa,CDR3nt,j_gene,len,abundance,v_gene,d_gene
CASTPPHRKPGAQYF,TGTGCCAGCACTCCTCCCCACAGGAAGCCCGGGGCCCAGTACTTC,TRBJ2-5,15,.,TRBV9,.
CASSPLRQGYEQYF,TGTGCCAGCAGTCCACTCCGACAGGGCTACGAGCAGTACTTC,TRBJ2-7,14,.,TRBV27,TRBD1
CASTAGRGRQETQYF,TGTGCCAGCACCGCGGGGAGGGGACGGCAAGAGACCCAGTACTTC,TRBJ2-5,15,many,TRBV12-3/TRBV12-4,TRBD2
CASSQVGAHYEQYF,TGCGCCAGCAGCCAAGTTGGGGCCCACTACGAGCAGTACTTC,TRBJ2-7,14,few,TRBV4-1,.
CASGVRDSPPRNGRVSYEQYF,TGTGCTAGTGGTGTCCGGGACAGCCCCCCGAGGAACGGGAGGGTTTCCTACGAGCAGTACTTC,TRBJ2-7,21,.,TRBV12-5,.
CASSLVLNEQFF,TGTGCCAGCAGCTTAGTTCTCAATGAGCAGTTCTTC,TRBJ2-1,12,.,TRBV5-1,.
CASRRNSGGTEAFF,TGTGCCAGCAGACGGAACTCAGGGGGCACTGAAGCTTTCTTT,TRBJ1-1,14,.,TRBV11-2,TRBD1
CASSLFRFSGANVLTF,TGTGCCAGCAGCTTGTTTCGTTTCTCTGGGGCCAACGTCCTGACTTTC,TRBJ2-6,16,few,TRBV7-9,.
CAISGTGMVYEQYF,TGTGCCATCAGTGGGACAGGGATGGTTTACGAGCAGTACTTC,TRBJ2-7,14,.,TRBV10-3,TRBD1
CASSLASSGRPYEQYF,TGCGCCAGCAGCTTGGCCTCTAGCGGGAGACCCTACGAGCAGTACTTC,TRBJ2-7,16,once,TRBV5-1,TRBD2
CASSLRAGYNEQFF,TGTGCCAGCAGCTTGCGGGCTGGCTACAATGAGCAGTTCTTC,TRBJ2-1,14,.,TRBV11-3,.
CASSPPASTYTQYF,TGTGCCAGCAGCCCCCCGGCGTCTACCTATACGCAGTATTTT,TRBJ2-3,14,.,TRBV11-2,.
CASSPGGDRGNQPQHF,TGCGCCAGCAGCCCCGGCGGGGACAGGGGTAATCAGCCCCAGCATTTT,TRBJ1-5,16,many,TRBV5-1,TRBD1
CASSPTGRGEAFF,TGCGCCAGCAGCCCCACGGGGAGGGGTGAAGCTTTCTTT,TRBJ1-1,13,few,TRBV5-1,.
CSAIFSGRTHEQYF,TGCAGTGCCATTTTTTCGGGGCGAACCCACGAGCAGTACTTC,TRBJ2-7,14,few,TRBV20-1,.
CATSRDGAGYQETQYF,TGTGCCACCAGCAGAGATGGGGCGGGATACCAAGAGACCCAGTACTTC,TRBJ2-5,16,few,TRBV15,.
CASSVVCPWDLSSSDTQYF,TGTGCCAGCAGCGTAGTTTGCCCCTGGGACCTCTCCTCATCCGATACGCAGTATTTT,TRBJ2-3,19,many,TRBV9,.
CASSLAQPTNEKLFF,TGCGCCAGCAGCTTGGCGCAGCCAACTAATGAAAAACTGTTTTTT,TRBJ1-4,15,few,TRBV5-1,.
CASSLRPSGTDTQYF,TGTGCCAGCAGCTTAAGGCCTAGCGGGACAGATACGCAGTATTTT,TRBJ2-3,15,.,TRBV7-6,TRBD2
CASGLGGDKFF,TGCGCCAGCGGCTTGGGGGGGGATAAGTTCTTC,TRBJ2-1,11,.,TRBV5-1,TRBD2
CASLRPTGELFF,TGCGCCAGCCTTAGACCCACCGGGGAGCTGTTTTTT,TRBJ2-2,12,few,TRBV10-2,.
CASSLPGPHSGANVLTF,TGTGCCAGCAGTTTACCGGGACCGCACTCTGGGGCCAACGTCCTGACTTTC,TRBJ2-6,17,few,TRBV12-3/TRBV12-4,.
CASSRYDRDDEQFF,TGTGCCAGCAGCCGCTATGACAGGGACGATGAGCAGTTCTTC,TRBJ2-1,14,.,TRBV27,TRBD1
CASSQSSYEQYF,TGTGCCAGCAGCCAGAGCTCCTACGAGCAGTACTTC,TRBJ2-7,12,.,TRBV14,.
CASRPLGLQREGDEQFF,TGTGCCAGCAGACCCCTCGGACTCCAGCGGGAAGGTGATGAGCAGTTCTTC,TRBJ2-1,17,few,TRBV27,TRBD2
CASSEVASRINYGYTF,TGCGCCAGCAGCGAAGTTGCAAGTAGAATTAACTATGGCTACACCTTC,TRBJ1-2,16,.,TRBV5-1,.
CASRLGGGAGSYEQYF,TGTGCCAGCAGGTTAGGGGGGGGGGCCGGGAGCTACGAGCAGTACTTC,TRBJ2-7,16,.,TRBV7-9,.
CATAKTFITGELFF,TGTGCCACAGCTAAGACTTTCATCACCGGGGAGCTGTTTTTT,TRBJ2-2,14,.,TRBV28,.
CASSVDPRVSGANVLTF,TGTGCCAGCAGCGTAGACCCTAGAGTCTCTGGGGCCAACGTCCTGACTTTC,TRBJ2-6,17,few,TRBV9,.
CASSQVILASYEQYF,TGCGCCAGCAGCCAGGTTATCCTGGCGAGCTACGAGCAGTACTTC,TRBJ2-7,15,.,TRBV4-1,.
CASSLGGSYEQYF,TGTGCCAGCAGTTTAGGGGGCTCCTACGAGCAGTACTTC,TRBJ2-7,13,many,TRBV12-3/TRBV12-4,.
CASRPWSNTGELFF,TGTGCCAGCCGACCGTGGTCGAACACCGGGGAGCTGTTTTTT,TRBJ2-2,14,few,TRBV12-3/TRBV12-4,.
CASSPRGQLQETQYF,TGTGCCAGCTCACCACGGGGACAGTTACAAGAGACCCAGTACTTC,TRBJ2-5,15,.,TRBV18,TRBD1
CASSTVAGGEQFF,TGTGCCAGCAGTACCGTAGCGGGAGGGGAGCAGTTCTTC,TRBJ2-1,13,.,TRBV6-2/TRBV6-3,TRBD2
CASSLPVQETQYF,TGTGCCAGCAGTTTACCAGTCCAAGAGACCCAGTACTTC,TRBJ2-5,13,few,TRBV12-3/TRBV12-4,.
CATSDRDRGTYTGELFF,TGTGCCACCAGTGACCGGGACAGGGGGACCTACACCGGGGAGCTGTTTTTT,TRBJ2-2,17,many,TRBV24-1,TRBD1
CASSRPKEGIVGSYNEQFF,TGTGCCAGCAGCCGTCCGAAGGAGGGGATCGTGGGCTCCTACAATGAGCAGTTCTTC,TRBJ2-1,19,few,TRBV7-8,.
CASSLGGTYGYTF,TGCGCCAGCAGCTTAGGAGGGACCTATGGCTACACCTTC,TRBJ1-2,13,few,TRBV5-1,.
CASSQGPGSSGNTIYF,TGCGCCAGCAGCCAAGGGCCCGGGAGCTCTGGAAACACCATATATTTT,TRBJ1-3,16,.,TRBV4-1,.
CASSELQGPYGYTF,TGTGCCAGCAGTGAACTCCAGGGTCCCTATGGCTACACCTTC,TRBJ1-2,14,.,TRBV6-1,.
CASSQLRTGGTEAFF,TGTGCCAGCAGCCAACTTCGGACAGGGGGGACTGAAGCTTTCTTT,TRBJ1-1,15,few,TRBV3-1,TRBD1
CASSRIPSGANVLTF,TGCGCCAGCAGCCGGATCCCCTCTGGGGCCAACGTCCTGACTTTC,TRBJ2-6,15,.,TRBV5-1,.
CASSQRGRSLTGELFF,TGTGCCAGCAGCCAACGGGGGCGAAGTCTCACCGGGGAGCTGTTTTTT,TRBJ2-2,16,.,TRBV14,.
CASSAGTSGRVPYNEQFF,TGTGCCAGCAGCGCAGGGACTAGCGGGAGGGTGCCCTACAATGAGCAGTTCTTC,TRBJ2-1,18,once,TRBV7-3,TRBD2
CASSGTSGRPINEQFF,TGTGCCAGCAGCGGTACTAGCGGGAGGCCTATCAATGAGCAGTTCTTC,TRBJ2-1,16,few,TRBV9,TRBD2
CSGGRALYEQYF,TGCAGCGGGGGGAGGGCCTTATACGAGCAGTACTTC,TRBJ2-7,12,few,TRBV29-1,TRBD2
CASSPGFGFYEQYF,TGTGCCAGCAGCCCAGGGTTCGGGTTTTACGAGCAGTACTTC,TRBJ2-7,14,.,TRBV5-6,.
CASSLQGGTGNTIYF,TGTGCCAGCAGCCTACAGGGAGGGACTGGAAACACCATATATTTT,TRBJ1-3,15,.,TRBV7-2,.
CATSRSGGNSPLHF,TGTGCCACCAGCAGGTCGGGTGGTAATTCACCCCTCCACTTT,TRBJ1-6,14,.,TRBV15,.
CASSPGSPGLAGRETQYF,TGCGCCAGCAGCCCAGGGTCCCCGGGACTAGCGGGTCGAGAGACCCAGTACTTC,TRBJ2-5,18,.,TRBV5-1,TRBD2
CASSFRQGNTEAFF,TGTGCCAGCAGCTTCCGACAGGGGAACACTGAAGCTTTCTTT,TRBJ1-1,14,.,TRBV7-8,TRBD1
CASSEAGGYQPQHF,TGTGCCAGCAGTGAAGCCGGGGGGTATCAGCCCCAGCATTTT,TRBJ1-5,14,few,TRBV2,.
CASSLQTSGDTDTQYF,TGTGCCAGCAGCTTACAGACTAGCGGAGACACAGATACGCAGTATTTT,TRBJ2-3,16,few,TRBV7-3,TRBD2
CASSLHYIGFEQFF,TGTGCCAGCAGCTTACATTATATCGGTTTTGAGCAGTTCTTC,TRBJ2-1,14,few,TRBV7-8,.
CSAGDDTSGSGYEQYF,TGCAGTGCTGGAGACGATACTAGCGGGAGTGGGTACGAGCAGTACTTC,TRBJ2-7,16,.,TRBV20-1,TRBD2
CASSFPGRGNEQFF,TGCGCCAGCAGCTTTCCCGGGAGAGGCAATGAGCAGTTCTTC,TRBJ2-1,14,many,TRBV5-1,.
CASRNTGNPSEKLFF,TGCGCCAGCAGAAATACAGGGAATCCAAGTGAAAAACTGTTTTTT,TRBJ1-4,15,.,TRBV5-1,.
CSAGGQARGETQYF,TGCAGTGCCGGAGGACAGGCGCGAGGAGAGACCCAGTACTTC,TRBJ2-5,14,.,TRBV20-1,TRBD1
CATSPFQGADTQYF,TGTGCCACCAGCCCTTTCCAGGGGGCTGATACGCAGTATTTT,TRBJ2-3,14,.,TRBV15,TRBD1